This is a list of T cell receptor beta chains from one sample in a study of blood T cell repertoires in COVID-19. TCRdb keeps only in-frame clones here, not all; method: immunoSEQ multiplex PCR. The sample has fewer than 150,000 clones; approximately 85% are singletons. Sequencing was done on a sample of peripheral blood. The receptors here all came from a woman older than 75 with acute or convalescent COVID-19. Both conserved end residues are part of each CDR3. The D gene is left open where the match is weak. Size is stated for part of the rows, as once, few or many counts, or as a class when the clone is expanded.

size: NA; J: TRBJ1-3; D: TRBD1; V: TRBV28; DNA: TGTGCCAGCAGTTTACAACGTAGACAGGGATTTGGAAACACCATATATTTT; CDR3: CASSLQRRQGFGNTIYF
size: NA; J: TRBJ2-7; D: NA; V: TRBV19; DNA: TGTGCCAGTAGTATTAGCGGTGGCGAGCAGTACTTC; CDR3: CASSISGGEQYF
size: NA; J: TRBJ2-7; D: TRBD1; V: TRBV19; DNA: TGTGCCAGTACCCCGAAACCCGGGACAGGGGGGTACGAGCAGTACTTC; CDR3: CASTPKPGTGGYEQYF
size: few; J: TRBJ1-6; D: NA; V: TRBV5-1; DNA: TGCGCCAGCAGCTTGAAGCTGGATTCACCCCTCCACTTT; CDR3: CASSLKLDSPLHF
size: NA; J: TRBJ2-3; D: NA; V: TRBV6-5; DNA: TGTGCCAGCAGTTCACCGGGAGCAGATACGCAGTATTTT; CDR3: CASSSPGADTQYF
size: NA; J: TRBJ1-5; D: TRBD1; V: TRBV5-4; DNA: TGTGCCAGCAGCTCACAGGGGGGTCAGCCCCAGCATTTT; CDR3: CASSSQGGQPQHF
size: few; J: TRBJ2-4; D: TRBD1; V: TRBV9; DNA: TGTGCCAGCAGCGCCCCTTCGACAGGGGGTTTAGCCAAAAACATTCAGTACTTC; CDR3: CASSAPSTGGLAKNIQYF
size: once; J: TRBJ1-4; D: NA; V: TRBV7-8; DNA: TGTGCCAGCAGCTACACAGTTAATGAAAAACTGTTTTTT; CDR3: CASSYTVNEKLFF
size: NA; J: TRBJ2-5; D: TRBD1; V: TRBV7-6; DNA: TGTGCCAGCAAGTTGGGGACAGCGTACCAAGAGACCCAGTACTTC; CDR3: CASKLGTAYQETQYF
size: NA; J: TRBJ2-5; D: NA; V: TRBV28; DNA: TGTGCCAGCAGCCCGACAGTTCTGTCAGAGACCCAGTACTTC; CDR3: CASSPTVLSETQYF
size: NA; J: TRBJ1-2; D: NA; V: TRBV5-1; DNA: TGCGCCAGCAGCCAGGGGCACGGGTATAACTATGGCTACACCTTC; CDR3: CASSQGHGYNYGYTF
size: NA; J: TRBJ2-3; D: TRBD2; V: TRBV10-1; DNA: TGCGCCAGCAGCGGGTTACTAGCGTCTGATACGCAGTATTTT; CDR3: CASSGLLASDTQYF
size: NA; J: TRBJ2-1; D: TRBD1; V: TRBV5-1; DNA: TGCGCCAGCAGCTTGTCCGGGACAGGGCTCAATGAGCAGTTCTTC; CDR3: CASSLSGTGLNEQFF
size: NA; J: TRBJ1-4; D: TRBD1; V: TRBV9; DNA: TGTGCCAGCAGCCATGGACAGGGTAATGAAAAACTGTTTTTT; CDR3: CASSHGQGNEKLFF
size: NA; J: TRBJ2-3; D: TRBD2; V: TRBV4-1; DNA: TGCGCCAGCAGCCAAGAAGGTCTAGCGGGCCTTTTCACAGATACGCAGTATTTT; CDR3: CASSQEGLAGLFTDTQYF
size: NA; J: TRBJ1-2; D: TRBD1; V: TRBV5-1; DNA: TGCGCCAGCAGCTTGTCGCAGGGGGTTGAGGGCTACACCTTC; CDR3: CASSLSQGVEGYTF
size: NA; J: TRBJ2-7; D: NA; V: TRBV7-8; DNA: TGTGCCAGCAGCGCAGCCTACGAGCAGTACTTC; CDR3: CASSAAYEQYF
size: few; J: TRBJ1-1; D: TRBD1; V: TRBV10-3; DNA: TGTGCCATCAGAGGTGCGGGGACAGGGGGTTGGACTGAAGCTTTCTTT; CDR3: CAIRGAGTGGWTEAFF
size: few; J: TRBJ1-1; D: NA; V: TRBV6-5; DNA: TGTGCCAGCAGTTACCGGACTAAAGCTTTCTTT; CDR3: CASSYRTKAFF
size: once; J: TRBJ2-3; D: TRBD2; V: TRBV5-4; DNA: TGTGCCAGCAGCTTGTTCCGGGGGGGCGGGGGTGCAGATACGCAGTATTTT; CDR3: CASSLFRGGGGADTQYF
size: NA; J: TRBJ2-7; D: NA; V: TRBV18; DNA: TGTGCCAGCTCACCACCGTCCAGTTACGAGCAGTACTTC; CDR3: CASSPPSSYEQYF
size: NA; J: TRBJ2-5; D: NA; V: TRBV3-1/TRBV3-2; DNA: TGTGCCAGCTCCATCGTCCTATCACAAGAGACCCAGTACTTC; CDR3: CASSIVLSQETQYF
size: NA; J: TRBJ1-4; D: TRBD1; V: TRBV7-6; DNA: TGTGCCAGCAGCGTAACAGGGGGCTTCGGTGAAAAACTGTTTTTT; CDR3: CASSVTGGFGEKLFF
size: NA; J: TRBJ2-7; D: NA; V: TRBV2; DNA: TGTGCCAGCAGTCAAACAGTAAAGAGCTCCTACGAGCAGTACTTC; CDR3: CASSQTVKSSYEQYF
size: once; J: TRBJ1-2; D: TRBD1; V: TRBV28; DNA: TGTGCCAGCGGCTTGACAGGGCCTTATTATGGCTACACCTTC; CDR3: CASGLTGPYYGYTF
size: few; J: TRBJ2-2; D: NA; V: TRBV7-9; DNA: TGTGCCAGCAGCCAGGAAGTCGGGGAGCTGTTTTTT; CDR3: CASSQEVGELFF
size: NA; J: TRBJ2-7; D: TRBD1; V: TRBV29-1; DNA: TGCAGCGTACTTGACAGGGGAGAGGAGTACTTC; CDR3: CSVLDRGEEYF
size: NA; J: TRBJ1-2; D: NA; V: TRBV9; DNA: TGTGCCAGCAGCGTAACAGATAACTATGGCTACACCTTC; CDR3: CASSVTDNYGYTF
size: NA; J: TRBJ2-3; D: NA; V: TRBV19; DNA: TGTGCCAGTAGTCAGTGGTCAGATACGCAGTATTTT; CDR3: CASSQWSDTQYF
size: NA; J: TRBJ2-7; D: NA; V: TRBV6-2/TRBV6-3; DNA: TGTGCCAGCAGTTACTCGAGAGGTGACGGGAGCGAGCAGTACTTC; CDR3: CASSYSRGDGSEQYF
size: NA; J: TRBJ2-7; D: NA; V: TRBV2; DNA: TGTGCCAGCAGCATTAACAGGGATTTCGAGCAGTACTTC; CDR3: CASSINRDFEQYF
size: NA; J: TRBJ2-1; D: NA; V: TRBV14; DNA: TGTGCCAGCAGCGAAGGGGGTGGGAGTGCCTACAATGAGCAGTTCTTC; CDR3: CASSEGGGSAYNEQFF
size: NA; J: TRBJ2-6; D: NA; V: TRBV5-6; DNA: TGTGCCAGCAGCTTCAGGGATGGGGCCAACGTCCTGACTTTC; CDR3: CASSFRDGANVLTF
size: NA; J: TRBJ1-2; D: NA; V: TRBV28; DNA: TGTGCCAGCAGTCTCCTGGAGGGGTCTTATGGCTACACCTTC; CDR3: CASSLLEGSYGYTF
size: NA; J: TRBJ2-1; D: NA; V: TRBV7-8; DNA: TGTGCCAGCAGCTTTTCGTGGGAGGACTTTATGAAGTTCTTC; CDR3: CASSFSWEDFMKFF
size: NA; J: TRBJ2-7; D: TRBD2; V: TRBV28; DNA: TGTGCCAGCAGTTCGCCAACCCTGGGGGGGTACGAGCAGTACTTC; CDR3: CASSSPTLGGYEQYF
size: once; J: TRBJ2-5; D: TRBD2; V: TRBV12-5; DNA: TGTGCTAGTGGTTTGGTAGAAGGACGGGAGGGTAGGGAGACCCAGTACTTC; CDR3: CASGLVEGREGRETQYF
size: NA; J: TRBJ1-6; D: TRBD1; V: TRBV7-2; DNA: TGTGCCAGCAGCCTGGACAGGGTTTATAATTCACCCCTCCACTTT; CDR3: CASSLDRVYNSPLHF
size: NA; J: TRBJ2-7; D: NA; V: TRBV7-2; DNA: TGTGCCAGCAGCCCGAGGGTCGGGAGCGTTCACGAGCAGTACTTC; CDR3: CASSPRVGSVHEQYF
size: NA; J: TRBJ2-7; D: TRBD2; V: TRBV4-2; DNA: TGTGCCAGCAGCCAAGATGTCCCAACTAGCGGGAGGTCTTACGAGCAGTACTTC; CDR3: CASSQDVPTSGRSYEQYF